This entry features one T cell receptor (beta chain) sequence. This CDR3 is built from 19 residues. The germline V gene encodes CDR1 LGHNT and CDR2 FRNRAP. Trimming cost V 3 bases and J 2 bases, with 23 bases left between them. The entry originates in a study of shared T cell receptors in the human thymus. Clones were read by immunoSEQ multiplex PCR, and TCRdb kept only the in-frame ones, dropping some. The data show roughly 68,000 clones, 90% to 95% seen once. The genes are TRBV12-5 and TRBJ1-3; D call uncertain. What was sequenced was thymocytes. This receptor was taken from a human donor. The CDR3 here is CASGFSNSDTSSTGNTIYF. The DNA of the CDR3 is TGTGCTAGTGGTTTCTCCAACTCAGACACCTCTTCCACTGGAAACACCATATATTTT.